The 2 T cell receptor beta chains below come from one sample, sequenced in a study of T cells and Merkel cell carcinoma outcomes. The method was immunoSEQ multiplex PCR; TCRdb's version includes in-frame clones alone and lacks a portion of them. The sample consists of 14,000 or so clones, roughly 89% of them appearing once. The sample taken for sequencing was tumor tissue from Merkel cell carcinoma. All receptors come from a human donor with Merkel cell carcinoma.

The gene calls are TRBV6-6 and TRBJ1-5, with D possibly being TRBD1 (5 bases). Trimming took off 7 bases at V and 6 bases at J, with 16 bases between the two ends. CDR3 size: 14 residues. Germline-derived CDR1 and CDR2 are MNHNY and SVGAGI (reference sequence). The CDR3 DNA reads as TGTGCCAGCACCCCTGGCACAGGTATTCAGCCCCAGCATTTT. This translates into CASTPGTGIQPQHF.

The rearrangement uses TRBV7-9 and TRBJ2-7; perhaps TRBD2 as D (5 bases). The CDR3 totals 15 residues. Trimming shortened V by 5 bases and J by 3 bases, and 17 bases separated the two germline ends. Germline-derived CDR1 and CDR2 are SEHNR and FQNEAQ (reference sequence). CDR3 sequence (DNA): TGTGCCAGCAGCGCTTGGACTCCGGGCTACTACGAGCAGTACTTC. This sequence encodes CASSAWTPGYYEQYF.